This record looks at one TCR beta chain sequence and its context. Its antigen is unknown. The data derive from a study of read filtering for tumor transcriptome and immune sequencing. From roughly 390 ng of RNA, a library with molecular barcoded alpha/delta and beta/gamma adaptors was made. TCRdb redid the calling of the reads with MiXCR, one entry per CDR3 protein. This repertoire shows 40,000 or so distinct CDR3 sequences, around 13% found once; its top ten account for 25% to 30%. V was pared by 8 bases and J by 6 bases, with 13 bases between. Per the germline V gene, CDR1 is MDHEN and CDR2 is SYDVKM. The CDR3 sequence is 13 residues long. Study-level results: Approximately 82% of IR-seq clonotypes had a single read, yet these held approximately 4% of reads.

The sample taken for sequencing was a population of CD138-negative cells sorted from bone marrow. This receptor was identified in a donor at least 40 years old with multiple myeloma. The rearrangement joins TRBV28 to TRBJ2-2, with D tentatively TRBD2 (6 bases). DNA of the CDR3: TGTGCCAGCCGGGAGACTAATTCCGGGGAGCTGTTTTTT. It codes for CASRETNSGELFF.